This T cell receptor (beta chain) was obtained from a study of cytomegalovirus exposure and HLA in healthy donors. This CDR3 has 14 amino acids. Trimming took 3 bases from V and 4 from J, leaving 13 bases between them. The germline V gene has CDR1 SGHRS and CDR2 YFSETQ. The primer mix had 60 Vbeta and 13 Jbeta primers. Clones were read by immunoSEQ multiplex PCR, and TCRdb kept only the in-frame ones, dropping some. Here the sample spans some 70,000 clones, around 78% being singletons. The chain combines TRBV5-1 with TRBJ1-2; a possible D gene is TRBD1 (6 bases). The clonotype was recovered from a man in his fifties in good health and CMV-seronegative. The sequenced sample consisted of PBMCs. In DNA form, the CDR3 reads TGCGCCAGCAGCTCCTTGGCAGGGGCCTATGGCTACACCTTC. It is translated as CASSSLAGAYGYTF.